A single T cell receptor beta chain is shown here with its context. The antigen this receptor binds is unknown. Library preparation was by the immunoSEQ multiplex PCR assay. The multiplex PCR relied on a mix of 60 forward primers for TCR Vbeta segments and 13 reverse primers for TCR Jbeta segments. Amplification of the CDR3 region of rearranged TCR beta genes was performed with a multiplex PCR assay on genomic DNA. The Illumina HiSeq System was used to sequence the amplified TCR beta libraries as 87-base-pair reads. The authors processed their data as follows. A later analysis tallied around 82 million unique TCR beta chains across the 660 or so repertoires, and 10 million to 11 million of those chains were shared by two or more donors. Raw reads were error-corrected and collapsed into unique sequences with a nearest-neighbor algorithm that merged closely related sequences to remove PCR and sequencing errors. CDR3 sequences were aligned to IMGT reference sequences to assign V, D and J gene segments. For a sequence to be retained, a match of at least six nucleotides was required to both a V gene segment and a J gene segment. A rearrangement was called productive if the CDR3 had no stop codons and remained in frame with V and J, and every other rearrangement was called non-productive. Following IMGT convention, CDR3 was defined as the stretch from the second conserved V-encoded cysteine up to the conserved J-encoded phenylalanine. The earlier analysis of a few hundred of the donors excluded any sequence lacking an unambiguous match to a single V gene segment. An earlier analysis of several hundred of the donors called V segments functional above 56.7% productive rearrangements and segregating when the between-donor standard deviation exceeded 5%. A statistical classification framework was built to diagnose cytomegalovirus status from the catalog of TCR beta chain sequences. V and J gene assignment, in a later analysis, came from comparing TCR nucleotide sequences with IMGT/GENE-DB human TR gene sequences. Using the TCRdist pipeline, a later analysis assigned CDR3 sequences along with most-parsimonious VDJ recombination scenarios. In a later analysis, every TCR beta chain was defined by the combination of its CDR3 amino acid sequence and its V-gene family, and reads without a unique V-gene family were dropped. To address suspected cross-contamination and a sequencing artifact, a later analysis removed 450 to 700 highly shared, low-generation-probability nucleotide sequences. In a later analysis, a clonal expansion index for each public chain was calculated from normalized within-repertoire ranks of inferred template counts. Generation probabilities in a later analysis came from a VDJ recombination model fitted to out-of-frame rearrangements, and those results were checked against IGoR. A later analysis scored TCR-TCR, TCR-HLA and TCR-CMV co-occurrence with hypergeometric tests, applying a repertoire-size bias correction to TCR pairs. A later analysis estimated false discovery rates by permuting HLA or CMV assignments 20 times. A later analysis grouped co-occurring TCRs with DBSCAN, adding TCRdist sequence similarity when clustering within HLA-allele-positive subsets. Repertoires with fewer than 30,000 or more than 120,000 public chains, plus five repertoires with anomalous nucleotide sharing, were excluded from co-occurrence clustering. Here the immuneACCESS table is served through TCRdb, limited to in-frame sequences with V and J called. Missing clones are a known gap in these copies; in checked studies unresolved V genes cover under half, and the rest lacks a known reason. V and J calls and clone size follow that table, whereas D and trimming were derived from the DNA. This sample's table has entries for nearly 200,000 clones. The top ten hold 0.65% to 0.75% of the sample.

This record belongs to a study of cytomegalovirus exposure and HLA in healthy donors (dated 2017 in TCRdb). The study in broad terms: In an earlier analysis of roughly 500 of the donors, about 260 Gb of sequence data and 100 million or so unique TCR beta sequences from approximately 180 million T cells were reported. All discovery cohort repertoires had been generated on a single sequencing platform. Donor age, sex, ethnicity and CMV serostatus were collected together with the repertoire data. Typing coverage varied by locus: roughly 620-640 donors for A, B, C, DRB1 and DQB1; more than 500 for DQA1; more than 600 for DPA1; 450 to 480 for DPB1. To predict cytomegalovirus infection status, the study combined high-throughput TCR immunosequencing, statistical association of individual TCRs with disease status, and machine learning. About 320 gigabases of sequencing data and approximately 85 million unique TCR sequences were included in an early release covering several hundred HLA-typed donors. In addition to the first cohort of around 670 subjects, a separate validation cohort of 130 or so different subjects was used. Genome-wide SNP genotypes for about 60% of the roughly 700 donors were used in a later genetic analysis, which treated that subset as a discovery cohort. A later analysis re-examined previously published TCR beta repertoires from more than 650 donors and added high-resolution HLA genotyping to investigate patterns of TCR occurrence. Among approximately 370 genotyped donors of the cohort, an average of roughly 230,000 unique TCR beta nucleotide sequences was sequenced per donor, of which approximately 19% were non-productive. Using immunosequencing, the study profiled T cell repertoires from 500 to 800 subjects and related those repertoires to cytomegalovirus serostatus. An earlier analysis of some 500 of the donors applied high-throughput TCR beta sequencing to assess whether each TCR beta V gene segment acted as functional or pseudogenic. The aim of the study was to test whether cataloging public T cell receptors could identify signatures of past pathogen exposure. Because of strong linkage in the cohort, 5 or 6 DR-DQ haplotypes were treated as single units for association and clustering. The later analysis used no new phenotypic data to find candidate immune exposures, relying instead on TCR beta sequences and their occurrence across donors. Of the 350 to 450 genotyped donors, over 70% fell in the genetic ancestry cluster associated with self-reported Caucasian donors. HLA typing covered class I and class II loci at four-digit resolution. The research as a whole found: In a later analysis, TCR association rates were found to vary across HLA loci, with the most associated TCRs seen for DRB1 alleles and the fewest for HLA-C alleles. In a later analysis, some 18,000 TCR beta sequences were associated with specific HLA alleles at a false discovery rate of 0.05. In a later genetic analysis, a missense DCLRE1C variant was associated with V-gene and J-gene trimming of TCR beta chains, and the association was replicated in an independent cohort. According to a later analysis, parvovirus B19, influenza, CMV and Epstein-Barr virus appeared linked to several top co-occurrence clusters. In both the original and validation cohorts, the classifier was reported to diagnose cytomegalovirus status with high specificity and sensitivity. In a later genetic analysis, fewer N-insertions in productive TCRs were reported among donors in an Asian-associated ancestry cluster than the roughly 700-donor mean. Because counts were too low, about 15 rarely observed V segments, including chromosome 9 orphons, were left out of the earlier analysis of some 600 of the donors. An earlier analysis of approximately 540 of the donors showed that most TCR beta V segments appeared in productive rearrangements either about 90% or about 30% of the time, which broadly matched IMGT annotations. In the study, around 150 TCR beta chains were listed as associated with cytomegalovirus. A few of the identified cytomegalovirus-associated TCR beta chains were confirmed in vitro to be specific for cytomegalovirus antigens. Immune exposure information for the cohort was limited to CMV serostatus. Because HLA typing was unavailable for some donors at each locus, only the typed subset was used in association tests. According to the authors, the approach could potentially be generalized to other disease states and immunological phenotypes. This cohort had only TCR beta chains sequenced, and the lack of alpha or paired-chain data limited which features could be detected. Compared with equally common non-associated chains, HLA-associated TCR beta chains in a later analysis were more clonally expanded and had lower generation probabilities. Correlated functional status among segregating V segments might reflect linkage disequilibrium, but an unknown experimental factor could not be ruled out. A further reported finding was that TCR beta sequences accurately predicted the HLA-A and HLA-B alleles for most subjects in the first cohort. Sequencing depth was assumed to be roughly uniform across donors in the presence/absence analyses, though that assumption may not hold. In a later analysis, most CMV-associated TCR beta chains were found to appear HLA-restricted, with HLA associations seemingly driven largely by CMV exposure. A cluster of highly shared sequence variants was judged likely to represent a technical artifact of the sequencing pipeline. Strong co-occurrence of HLA alleles, especially DR and DQ, made assigning TCR associations to individual alleles difficult. Most TCR sequences were observed very rarely across donors, whereas some public TCRs were present in many individuals. Some IMGT-functional V segments, including TRBV6-2 and TRBV6-3, could not be distinguished by the 87-base-pair reads and were therefore excluded.

The cohort comprised several hundred healthy bone marrow donors. Cohort members were all nominally healthy when sampled, although unrecorded immune exposures were likely present. The donor was CMV seronegative and belonged to the group of more than 300 seronegative cohort members. Every donor gave a peripheral blood sample, and the peripheral blood mononuclear cells from that sample were used for TCR beta sequencing. Genomic DNA extraction from the blood cell samples was performed with the Qiagen DNeasy Blood Extraction Kit. CDR1 and CDR2, looked up from the germline V gene, are MNHEY and SVGAGI. A distance of 10 bases separates the germline ends of V and J, which lose 6 bases and 5 bases respectively. The CDR3 numbers 12 residues from cysteine through phenylalanine. The retained sequence is limited to the CDR3, 36 bases, with the frame set at the first base.

The clonotype comes from a boy under 18 in good health and CMV-seronegative. The rearranged segments are TRBV6-5 and TRBJ1-2, with the identity of the D gene unclear. The sequencing input was PBMCs. The CDR3 reads as follows: CASSLGGYGYTF. The DNA sequence is as follows: TGTGCCAGCAGCCTTGGCGGATATGGCTACACCTTC.